Below are 13 T cell receptor beta chains sequenced from a single sample in a study of T cell changes during pregnancy in multiple sclerosis. Repertoires were generated with immunoSEQ multiplex PCR, while TCRdb's copy carries only in-frame clones and drops some. The table lists 30,000 to 40,000 clones, approximately 90% of them singletons. The sequenced sample was CD8+ T cells from peripheral blood mononuclear cells, obtained before pregnancy. These receptor sequences come from a female donor with multiple sclerosis, enrolled in a pregnancy study.

The V and J genes are TRBV7-9 and TRBJ2-7; 8 nucleotides line up with TRBD1. Per germline, CDR1 SEHNR and CDR2 FQNEAQ (reference sequence). V shed 5 bases and J 5 bases; nucleotides not matched to a gene: 5. This CDR3 is built from 13 residues. Written as DNA, the CDR3 is TGTGCCAGCAGCCAGACAGGGGTCAACGAGCAGTACTTC. It translates to CASSQTGVNEQYF.

The J gene is TRBJ2-7, the V gene TRBV7-2; 7 nucleotides align to TRBD1. With 2 bases clipped from V and 4 bases from J, the junction kept 8 bases outside the gene matches. The CDR3 has 15 amino acids. The germline CDR1 and CDR2 sequences are SGHTA and FQGNSA. The CDR3 bases are TGTGCCAGCAGCTTATCCGAAGGGGGCCCGTACGAGCAGTACTTC. It yields the protein CASSLSEGGPYEQYF.

This chain joins TRBV13 and TRBJ2-7; TRBD1 matches 7 bases. The ends lost 3 bases at V and 6 bases at J; junction bases unmatched: 8. Germline V gene data show CDR1 as PRHDT and CDR2 as FYEKMQ (reference sequence). This CDR3 comprises 14 residues. This CDR3 reads CASSFIPGGGEQYF. The CDR3 region has the DNA TGTGCCAGCAGCTTCATCCCAGGGGGTGGCGAGCAGTACTTC.

This chain uses TRBV30 with TRBJ2-7; maybe TRBD1 (6 bases). The CDR3 totals 12 residues. V was shortened by 3 bases and J by 7 bases, with 13 bases between the two germline ends. Germline V CDR1 and CDR2: GTSNPN, SVGIG (reference sequence). This CDR3 reads CAWRLSGVEQYF. The CDR3 nucleotides are TGTGCCTGGAGACTTTCAGGGGTGGAGCAGTACTTC.

The chain uses TRBV19 and TRBJ1-5; no reliable D call. The germline gives CDR1 LNHDA, CDR2 SQIVND (reference sequence). Trimming took off 1 base at V and 5 bases at J, with 6 bases between the two ends. This CDR3 contains 13 residues. CDR3: CASSIGRYQPQHF. The CDR3 DNA is TGTGCCAGTAGTATAGGCCGGTATCAGCCCCAGCATTTT. The whole variable domain, remainder taken from reference TRBV19 and TRBJ1-5, is DGGITQSPKYLFRKEGQNVTLSCEQNLNHDAMYWYRQDPGQGLRLIYYSQIVNDFQKGDIAEGYSVSREKKESFPLTVTSAQKNPTAFYLCASSIGRYQPQHFGDGTRLSIL.

The rearrangement joins TRBV27 to TRBJ2-7, with TRBD1 identical over 9 bases. CDR1 is MNHEY, CDR2 SMNVEV, per germline (reference sequence). The trim removed 2 bases at V and 4 bases at J, leaving 9 bases unmatched. This CDR3 contains 16 residues. The CDR3 sequence: CASSLAPGTGWYEQYF. CDR3 bases: TGTGCCAGCAGTTTAGCACCTGGGACAGGGTGGTACGAGCAGTACTTC.

The rearrangement uses TRBV5-1 and TRBJ1-1; 7 nucleotides align to TRBD1. Germline V CDR1 and CDR2: SGHRS, YFSETQ. V was pared by 4 bases and J by 6 bases, with 21 bases of the junction left unmatched. The CDR3 runs 18 residues. The CDR3 protein is CASSEGVGQGEPLAEAFF. The DNA of the CDR3 is TGCGCCAGCAGCGAGGGGGTTGGGCAGGGGGAGCCTTTGGCTGAAGCTTTCTTT.

The chain joins TRBV18 to TRBJ2-7; D might be TRBD2 (6 bases). Trimming pared 8 bases from V and 0 bases from J, leaving 14 bases between. Germline CDR1 KGHSH, CDR2 LQKENI. The CDR3 totals 14 residues. CDR3 protein: CASRISGHSYEQYF. The CDR3 DNA is TGTGCCAGCCGGATTAGCGGACACTCCTACGAGCAGTACTTC.

This chain links TRBV2 with TRBJ2-7, with a weak D call TRBD2 (5 bases). Looked up from germline, CDR1 is SNHLY and CDR2 is FYNNEI. The CDR3 is 14 amino acids. V dropped 3 bases and J dropped 2 bases, with 11 bases sitting between them. DNA for the CDR3: TGTGCCAGCAGTGAGAGCGGAATGACCTACGAGCAGTACTTC. Translated, it gives CASSESGMTYEQYF.

The rearrangement joins TRBV28 to TRBJ2-7; 10 positions match TRBD2. The CDR3 runs to 15 residues. The V gene end was trimmed by 3 bases and the J gene end by 5 bases; junction bases not matched to a gene: 7. Germline-derived CDR1 and CDR2 are MDHEN and SYDVKM. In DNA, the CDR3 is TGTGCCAGCAGTTTGAGGGGGCTAGCGGGAGACGAGCAGTACTTC. This translates into CASSLRGLAGDEQYF.

About this clone itself: This CDR3 is also generated by other DNA sequences in the sample. The CDR3 region has the DNA TGTGCCAGCTCTCTAGCGGGAATCACAGATACGCAGTATTTT. Its protein product is CASSLAGITDTQYF. V gene TRBV27 combines with J gene TRBJ2-3, with 9 bases fitting TRBD2. The CDR3 spans 14 residues. Germline V gene lookup returns CDR1 MNHEY and CDR2 SMNVEV (reference sequence). With 8 bases clipped from V and 2 bases from J, the junction kept 5 bases outside the gene matches.

This chain connects TRBV6-5 to TRBJ2-7, with 7 bases identical to TRBD1. Looked up from germline, CDR1 is MNHEY and CDR2 is SVGAGI. The V segment lost 6 bases and the J segment 2 bases; nucleotides outside the gene matches: 7. The CDR3 runs to 14 residues. CDR3 nucleotides: TGTGCCAGCAGCCGTGACAGGGTTACCTACGAGCAGTACTTC. It is translated as CASSRDRVTYEQYF.

The rearrangement uses TRBV18 and TRBJ2-3, with TRBD1 matching over 7 bases. V lost 0 bases, J lost 0 bases, and 3 bases stayed unmatched. The germline V gene encodes CDR1 KGHSH and CDR2 LQKENI. This CDR3 has 16 amino acids. The CDR3 spells CASSPPKGASTDTQYF. CDR3 in DNA: TGTGCCAGCTCACCACCGAAGGGGGCTAGCACAGATACGCAGTATTTT.